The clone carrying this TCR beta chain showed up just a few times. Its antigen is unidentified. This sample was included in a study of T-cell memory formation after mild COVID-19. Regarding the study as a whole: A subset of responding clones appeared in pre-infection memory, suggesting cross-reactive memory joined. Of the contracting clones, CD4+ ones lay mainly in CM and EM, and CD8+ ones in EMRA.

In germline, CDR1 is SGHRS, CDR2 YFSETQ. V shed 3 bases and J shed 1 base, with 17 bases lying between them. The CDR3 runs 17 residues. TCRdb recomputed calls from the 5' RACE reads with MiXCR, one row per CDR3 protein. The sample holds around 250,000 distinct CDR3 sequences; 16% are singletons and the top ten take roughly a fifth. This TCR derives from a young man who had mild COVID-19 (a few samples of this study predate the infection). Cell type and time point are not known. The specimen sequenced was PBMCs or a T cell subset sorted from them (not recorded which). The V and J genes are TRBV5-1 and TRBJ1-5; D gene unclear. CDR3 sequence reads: CASSSDPLGRSNQPQHF. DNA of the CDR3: TGCGCCAGCAGCTCGGACCCGCTGGGCAGGAGCAATCAGCCCCAGCATTTT.